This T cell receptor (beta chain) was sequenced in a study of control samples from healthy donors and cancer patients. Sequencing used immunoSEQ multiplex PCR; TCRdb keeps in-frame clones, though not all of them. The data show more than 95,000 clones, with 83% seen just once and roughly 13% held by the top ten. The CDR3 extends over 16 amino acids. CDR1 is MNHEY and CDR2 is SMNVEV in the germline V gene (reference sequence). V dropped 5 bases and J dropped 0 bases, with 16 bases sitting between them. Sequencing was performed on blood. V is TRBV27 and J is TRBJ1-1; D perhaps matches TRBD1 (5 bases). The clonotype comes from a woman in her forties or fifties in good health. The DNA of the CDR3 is TGTGCCAGCAGTGCGCTGACAGATATCATGAACACTGAAGCTTTCTTT. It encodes CASSALTDIMNTEAFF.